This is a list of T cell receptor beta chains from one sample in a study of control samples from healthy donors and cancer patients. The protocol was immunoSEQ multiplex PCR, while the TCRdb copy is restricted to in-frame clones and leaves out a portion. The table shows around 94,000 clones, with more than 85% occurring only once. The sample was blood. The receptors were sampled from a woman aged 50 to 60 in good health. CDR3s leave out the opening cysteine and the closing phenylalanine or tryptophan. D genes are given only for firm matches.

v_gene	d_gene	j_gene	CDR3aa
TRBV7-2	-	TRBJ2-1	ASSPGTENPSQF
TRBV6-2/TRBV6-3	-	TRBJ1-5	ASRPSPIEAQH
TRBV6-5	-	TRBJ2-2	ASRLNTGELF
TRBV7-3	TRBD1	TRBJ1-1	ASSLTDRGAAF
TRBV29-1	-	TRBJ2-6	SVAQVAGANVLT
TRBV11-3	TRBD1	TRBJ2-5	ASSLDGPRMGQGAETQY
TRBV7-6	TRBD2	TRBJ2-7	ASSLAGGRSSYEQY
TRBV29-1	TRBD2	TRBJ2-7	SVQTSGNRNEQY
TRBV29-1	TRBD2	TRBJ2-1	SVENPTSGIPYNEQF
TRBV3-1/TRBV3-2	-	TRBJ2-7	ASSQDIAGPAHEQY
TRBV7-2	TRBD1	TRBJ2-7	ASSRGQASYEQY
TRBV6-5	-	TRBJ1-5	ASSYDGAGNQPQH
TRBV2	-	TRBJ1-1	ASTGPTSHTEAF
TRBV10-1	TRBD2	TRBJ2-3	ASSPSGRGQGFTDTQY
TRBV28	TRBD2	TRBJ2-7	ASGRGGNTYEQY
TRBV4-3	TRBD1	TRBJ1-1	ASSQDLDRGHTEAF
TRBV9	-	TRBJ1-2	ASSVVSGAGGYT
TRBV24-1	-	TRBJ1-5	ATNPGTEEEPQH
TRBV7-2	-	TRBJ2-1	ASSLGGRLAGTYNEQF
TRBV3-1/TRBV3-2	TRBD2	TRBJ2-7	ASSQAGTSGAHPYEQY
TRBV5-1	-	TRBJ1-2	ASSLEQSRSYT
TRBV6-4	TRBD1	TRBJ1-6	ASSVRDSNSPLH
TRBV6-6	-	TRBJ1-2	ASRSGWTDPNYGYT
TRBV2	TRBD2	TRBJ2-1	ASSLLADSYNEQF
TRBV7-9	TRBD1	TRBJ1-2	ASTLGTGAYGYT
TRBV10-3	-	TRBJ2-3	AISVGTTDTQY
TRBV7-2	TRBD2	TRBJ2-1	ASSPREAMQF
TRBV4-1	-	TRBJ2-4	ASSQWRDENIQY
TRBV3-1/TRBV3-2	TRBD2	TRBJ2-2	ASSQDWASGGELF
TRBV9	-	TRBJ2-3	ASSVEGGTITDTQY
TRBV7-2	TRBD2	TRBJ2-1	ASSLAAGGPDEQF
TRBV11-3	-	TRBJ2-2	ASSLPTGELF
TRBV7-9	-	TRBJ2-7	ASSPPGSITYEQY
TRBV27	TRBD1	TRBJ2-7	ASRTLRGTGDYEQY
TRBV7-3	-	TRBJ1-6	ASSPRGDKNNSPLH
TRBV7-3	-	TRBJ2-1	ASSPPGSYNEQF
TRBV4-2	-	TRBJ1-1	ASSQDRGRQNTEAF
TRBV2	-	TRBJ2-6	ASNSGANVLT
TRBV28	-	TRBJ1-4	ASIPGTRVGEGKLF
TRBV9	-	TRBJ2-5	ASSVSGGDPSTQY
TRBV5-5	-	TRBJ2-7	ASSLAEEQY
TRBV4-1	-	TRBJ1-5	ASSFDRVQPQH
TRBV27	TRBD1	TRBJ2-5	ASSERGTATAETQY
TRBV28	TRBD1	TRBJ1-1	ASDPTGMNTEAF
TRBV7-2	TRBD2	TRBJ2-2	ASSLAGTSGELF
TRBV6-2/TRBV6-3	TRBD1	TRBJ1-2	ASSSLGRDRPSYT
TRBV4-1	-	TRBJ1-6	ASSQGIYSPLH